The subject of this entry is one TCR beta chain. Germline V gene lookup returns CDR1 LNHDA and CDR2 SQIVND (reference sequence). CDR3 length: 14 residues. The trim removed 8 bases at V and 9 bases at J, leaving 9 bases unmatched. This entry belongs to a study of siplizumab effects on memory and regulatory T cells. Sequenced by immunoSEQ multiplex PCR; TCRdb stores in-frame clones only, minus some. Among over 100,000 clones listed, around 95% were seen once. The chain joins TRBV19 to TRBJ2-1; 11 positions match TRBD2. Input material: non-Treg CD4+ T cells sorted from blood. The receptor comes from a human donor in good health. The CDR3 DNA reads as TGTGCCAGTGTGACTAGCGGGGCTTTGCGTGAGCAGTTCTTC. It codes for CASVTSGALREQFF.